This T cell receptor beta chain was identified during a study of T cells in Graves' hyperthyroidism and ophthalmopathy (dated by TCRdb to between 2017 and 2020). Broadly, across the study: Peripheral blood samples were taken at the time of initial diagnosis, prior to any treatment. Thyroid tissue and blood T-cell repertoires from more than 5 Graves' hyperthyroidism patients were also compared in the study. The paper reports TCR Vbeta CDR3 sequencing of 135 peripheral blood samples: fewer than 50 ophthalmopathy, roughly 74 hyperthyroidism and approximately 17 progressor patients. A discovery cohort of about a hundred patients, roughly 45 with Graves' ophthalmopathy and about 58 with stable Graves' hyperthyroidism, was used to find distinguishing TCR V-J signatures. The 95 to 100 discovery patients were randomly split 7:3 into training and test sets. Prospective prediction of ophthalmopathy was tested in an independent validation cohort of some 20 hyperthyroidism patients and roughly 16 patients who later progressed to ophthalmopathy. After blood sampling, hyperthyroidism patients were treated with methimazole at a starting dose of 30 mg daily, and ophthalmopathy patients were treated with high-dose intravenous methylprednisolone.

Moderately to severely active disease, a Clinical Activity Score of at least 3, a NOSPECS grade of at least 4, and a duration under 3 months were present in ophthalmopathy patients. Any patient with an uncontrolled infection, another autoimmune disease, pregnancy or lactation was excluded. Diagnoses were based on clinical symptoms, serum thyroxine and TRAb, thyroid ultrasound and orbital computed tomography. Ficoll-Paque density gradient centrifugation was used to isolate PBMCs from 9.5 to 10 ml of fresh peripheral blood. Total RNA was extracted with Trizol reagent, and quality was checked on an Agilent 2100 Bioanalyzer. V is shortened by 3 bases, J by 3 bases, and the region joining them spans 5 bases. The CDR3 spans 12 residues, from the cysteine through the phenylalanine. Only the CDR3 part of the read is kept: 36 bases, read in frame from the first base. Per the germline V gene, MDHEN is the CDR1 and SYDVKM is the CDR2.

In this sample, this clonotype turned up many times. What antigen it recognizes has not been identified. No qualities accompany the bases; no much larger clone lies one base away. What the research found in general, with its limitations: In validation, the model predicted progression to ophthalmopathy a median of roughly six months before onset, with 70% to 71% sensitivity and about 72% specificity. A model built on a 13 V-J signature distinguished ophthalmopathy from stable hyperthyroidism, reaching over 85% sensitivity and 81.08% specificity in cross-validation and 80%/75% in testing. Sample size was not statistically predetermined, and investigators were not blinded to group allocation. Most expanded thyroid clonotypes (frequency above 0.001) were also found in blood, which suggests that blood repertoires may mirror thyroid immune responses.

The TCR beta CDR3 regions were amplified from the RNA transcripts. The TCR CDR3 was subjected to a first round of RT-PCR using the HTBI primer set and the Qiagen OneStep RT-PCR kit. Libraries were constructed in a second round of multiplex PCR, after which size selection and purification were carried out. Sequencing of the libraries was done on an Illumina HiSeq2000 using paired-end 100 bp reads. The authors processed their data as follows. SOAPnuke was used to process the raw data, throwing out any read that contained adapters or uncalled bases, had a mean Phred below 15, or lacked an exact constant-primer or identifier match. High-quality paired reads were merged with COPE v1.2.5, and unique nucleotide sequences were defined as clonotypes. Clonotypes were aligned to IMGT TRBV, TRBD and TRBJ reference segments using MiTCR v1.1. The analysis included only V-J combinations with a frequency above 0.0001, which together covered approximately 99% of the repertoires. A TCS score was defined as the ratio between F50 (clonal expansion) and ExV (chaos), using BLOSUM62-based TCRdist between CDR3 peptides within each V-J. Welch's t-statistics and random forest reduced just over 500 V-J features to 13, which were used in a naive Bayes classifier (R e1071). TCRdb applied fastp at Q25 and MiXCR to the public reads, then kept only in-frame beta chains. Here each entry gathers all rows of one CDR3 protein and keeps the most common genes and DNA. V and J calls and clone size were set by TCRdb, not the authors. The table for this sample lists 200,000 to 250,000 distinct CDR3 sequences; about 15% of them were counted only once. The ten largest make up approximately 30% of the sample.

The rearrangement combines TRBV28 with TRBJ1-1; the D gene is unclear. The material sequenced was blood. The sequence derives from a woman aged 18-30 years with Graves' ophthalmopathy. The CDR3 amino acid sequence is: CASSLADTEAFF. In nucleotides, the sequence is TGTGCCAGCAGTTTGGCGGACACTGAAGCTTTCTTT.